The 3 T cell receptor beta chains in this list originate from one sample, sequenced in a study of blood T cell repertoires in COVID-19. The table came from immunoSEQ multiplex PCR; TCRdb's copy has only in-frame clones and leaves some out. The sample shows under 200,000 clones, 84% of them seen only once. The material sequenced was peripheral blood. Receptor source: a woman between 65 and 79 years old with COVID-19, enrolled during active disease.

The rearrangement joins TRBV6-6 to TRBJ1-1, with a possible D match to TRBD1 (6 bases). CDR1 is MNHNY and CDR2 is SVGAGI in the germline V gene (reference sequence). The CDR3 covers 15 residues. V was cut by 5 bases and J by 2 bases, with 15 bases left in between. CDR3 sequence: CASSQIQGLNTEAFF. CDR3 nucleotide sequence: TGTGCCAGCAGTCAAATACAGGGATTAAACACTGAAGCTTTCTTT.

V and J are TRBV6-1 and TRBJ2-3; 8 bases are a match to TRBD2. Looked up from germline, CDR1 is MNHNS and CDR2 is SASEGT. The V and J ends lost 6 bases and 5 bases, in that order; junction bases with no gene match: 7. This CDR3 region has 14 residues. In nucleotides, the CDR3 is TGTGCCAGCAGCCGCGGGGGGCCAGAAGATACGCAGTATTTT. Translation: CASSRGGPEDTQYF.

V usage is TRBV11-1 and J usage is TRBJ2-7; 11 nucleotides align to TRBD2. Trimming cost V 5 bases and J 5 bases; bases outside gene matches: 11. This CDR3 region has 16 residues. Germline assignment: CDR1 SGHAT and CDR2 FQDESV (reference sequence). In DNA form, the CDR3 reads TGTGCCAGCAGCCCGCGGACTAGCGGGCGATCCCACGAGCAGTACTTC. Translation: CASSPRTSGRSHEQYF.